In its sample, the clone carrying this T cell receptor beta chain was seen a few times. The sample is drawn from a study of T cells in Graves' hyperthyroidism and ophthalmopathy. The CDR3 length is 14 residues. Germline V gene sequence: CDR1 GTSNPN, CDR2 SVGIG (reference sequence). V was shortened by 5 bases and J by 2 bases, with 12 bases between the two germline ends. Amplification targeted TCR beta CDR3 regions from RNA transcripts. The HTBI primer set was used in a first-round RT-PCR of the TCR CDR3. TCRdb reprocessed the multiplex PCR reads with MiXCR, giving one entry per CDR3 protein. The repertoire holds 400,000 or so distinct CDR3 sequences, 13% to 15% seen once, with roughly a fifth in the top ten.

Sequenced sample: blood. The V call is TRBV30, the J call TRBJ1-4, with a tentative D call TRBD1 (6 bases). The TCR sequence derives from a woman aged 55 to 70 with Graves' ophthalmopathy. The CDR3 region is CAWAKGVTNEKLFF. CDR3 coding DNA: TGTGCCTGGGCCAAGGGGGTCACTAATGAAAAACTGTTTTTT.